The clone carrying this TCR beta chain was counted a single time. The data originate from a study of blood T cell repertoires in COVID-19. Study-wide background: Spain, Italy and the United States supplied samples that represented acute and convalescent COVID-19. T cells, B-cell-depleted T cells, or PBMCs supplied cDNA or gDNA.

Source study methods: Quantification of nucleated cells was approximated via reference gene primer amplification. The protocol was immunoSEQ multiplex PCR, while the TCRdb copy is restricted to in-frame clones and leaves out a portion. From that table come the V and J calls and clone size; the DNA was used to work out D and trimming. The sample has just over 300,000 clones, nearly 90% seen once. Seattle enrolled patients during active infection and tracked them longitudinally. Source material: peripheral blood. The sequence came from a woman aged 25 to 39 with COVID-19, enrolled during active disease.

The CDR3 is CASSISGSGNTIYF. The CDR3 DNA reads TGTGCCAGTAGTATTTCCGGGTCCGGAAACACCATATATTTT. The J gene is TRBJ1-3, the V gene TRBV19; D not resolved. Trimming took off 3 bases at V and 4 bases at J, with 10 bases between the two ends. Germline assignment: CDR1 LNHDA and CDR2 SQIVND (reference sequence). This CDR3 has 14 amino acids.